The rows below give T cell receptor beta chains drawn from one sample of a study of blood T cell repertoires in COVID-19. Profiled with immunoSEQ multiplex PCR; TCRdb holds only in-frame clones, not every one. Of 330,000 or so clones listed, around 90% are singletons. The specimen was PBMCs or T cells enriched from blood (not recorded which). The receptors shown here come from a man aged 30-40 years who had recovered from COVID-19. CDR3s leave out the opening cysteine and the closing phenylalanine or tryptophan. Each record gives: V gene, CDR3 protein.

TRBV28	ASSLRGDWGDTQY
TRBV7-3	ASSLDRSGGYT
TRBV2	ASSREAGQPQH
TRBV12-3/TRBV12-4	ASSSPGVSV
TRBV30	AWSVLGGRGWYSGNTIY
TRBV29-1	SVVSGRWGTDTQY
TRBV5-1	ASSLEGTSGGTDTQY
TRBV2	ASSKDGNTNEKLF
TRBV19	ASRLRQGANQPQH
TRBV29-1	SATPVQGPGNTIY
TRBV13	ASSFETQGQGDTQY
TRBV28	ASSRSGVYEQY
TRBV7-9	ASSLAGGGSDTQY
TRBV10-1	ASSVDGAYEQY
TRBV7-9	ASSSRHEAF
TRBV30	AWNRDRGGEQY
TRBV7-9	ASSSGFEKLF
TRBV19	ASSISTGANVLT
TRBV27	ASTPGGLISYNEQF
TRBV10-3	ATQAAGNTIY